This T cell receptor (beta chain) was found in a study of graft-versus-host responses after intestinal transplantation. Turning to the study itself: Every transplant recipient was induced with anti-thymocyte globulin, then maintained on tacrolimus and steroids for about 3 years. Notes on the study in general: Detection of GvH clones occurred in recipient marrow, and some had their first appearance in ileum or blood.

The data were produced by immunoSEQ multiplex PCR, yet TCRdb's version contains in-frame clones alone and is incomplete. The sample records under 80,000 clones, around 93% being singletons. With respect to this clone: No antigen is known for it.

CDR3 length equals 16 residues. Trimming removed 0 bases at V and 5 bases at J, with 17 bases between. In germline, CDR1 is SGHDT, CDR2 YYEEEE. The chain carries TRBV5-6 and TRBJ1-2; D is uncertain. The source was PBMCs, collected 98 days after intestinal transplantation. The TCR originated in a human patient who received an intestinal transplant, so some T cells may come from the graft donor. This CDR3 reads CASSLAGVGRLYGYTF. CDR3 sequence (DNA): TGTGCCAGCAGCTTGGCCGGGGTCGGACGACTATATGGCTACACCTTC.